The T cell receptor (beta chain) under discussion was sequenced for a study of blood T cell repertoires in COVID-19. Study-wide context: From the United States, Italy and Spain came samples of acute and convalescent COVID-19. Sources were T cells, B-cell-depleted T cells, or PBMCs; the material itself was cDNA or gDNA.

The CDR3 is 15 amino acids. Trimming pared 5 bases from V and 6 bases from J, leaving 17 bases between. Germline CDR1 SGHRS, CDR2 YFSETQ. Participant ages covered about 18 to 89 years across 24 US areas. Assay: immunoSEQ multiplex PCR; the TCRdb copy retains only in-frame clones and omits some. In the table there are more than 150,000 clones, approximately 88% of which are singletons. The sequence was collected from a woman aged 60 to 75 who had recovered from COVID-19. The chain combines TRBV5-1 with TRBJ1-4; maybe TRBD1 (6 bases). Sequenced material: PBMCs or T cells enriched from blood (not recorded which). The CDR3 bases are TGCGCCAGCAGGGGACAATATGGGGTTGATGAAAAACTGTTTTTT. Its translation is CASRGQYGVDEKLFF.